This record covers a single T cell receptor (beta chain). The repertoire was sequenced with immunoSEQ multiplex PCR; TCRdb's copy has only in-frame clones and lacks some. The sample has some 350,000 clones; over 55% are singletons. This entry belongs to a study of cytotoxic CD8 clonotypes in ibrutinib-treated CLL. Study-wide context: Response sampling took place at median roughly twelve months of treatment, range 6 to 36.

Germline V gene lookup returns CDR1 SGHRS and CDR2 YFSETQ. The CDR3 length is 14 residues. V was shortened by 5 bases and J by 2 bases, with 13 bases between the two germline ends. This clonotype originated in a human donor with chronic lymphocytic leukemia. The rearrangement uses TRBV5-1 and TRBJ2-5; D gene unclear. Material: PBMCs, obtained after 36 months of ibrutinib treatment. CDR3 protein: CASSPRSIQETQYF. For the CDR3, the DNA is TGCGCCAGCAGTCCGAGGAGTATACAAGAGACCCAGTACTTC.